This TCR beta chain was recorded in a study of post-analysis software for immune sequencing data. Study-level information: The study covered relapsing-remitting, secondary progressive and progressive-relapsing courses of multiple sclerosis.

TCR beta cDNA libraries had unique molecular identifiers. T cells numbering about 0.9 to 11 million gave rise to 450,000 to 550,000 cDNA molecules. TCRdb reprocessed the PCR reads via MiXCR and lists one record per CDR3 protein. Of a few hundred thousand distinct CDR3 sequences in the sample, roughly 34% were seen once. Comments on this clonotype: Antigen unknown.

The CDR3 consists of 14 residues. In germline, CDR1 is MNHEY, CDR2 SMNVEV (reference sequence). J lost 7 bases, V lost 6 bases, and 9 bases had no gene match. Broader study findings: Multiple sclerosis was associated with a significant reduction in normalized Chao1 diversity relative to controls. Comparison of patients with controls showed 5 or 6 TRBV segments more frequent in patients, TRBV5-6, TRBV5-1 and TRBV20-1 among them.

The material sequenced was blood. This chain connects TRBV27 to TRBJ1-5, with 7 bases matching TRBD1. The clonotype was recovered from a girl aged 2-17 years with multiple sclerosis. This chain's CDR3 is CASRIQGPGQPQHF. As DNA, the CDR3 is TGTGCCAGCAGGATACAGGGGCCTGGGCAGCCCCAGCATTTT.